The clone carrying this TCR beta chain was seen many times. Its specificity is not known. TCRdb reprocessed the multiplex PCR reads with MiXCR, giving one entry per CDR3 protein. The sample lists about 89,000 distinct CDR3 sequences, approximately 29% occurring once. The lymph nodes were axillary draining lymph nodes from breast cancer patients. The data were taken from a study of breast tumors, draining lymph nodes, adjacent tissues. The study's findings and limits: The data were judged consistent with most tumor T cells coming from lymph node and expanding in tumor. Compared with lymph nodes, tumors were less diverse; compared with nontumor tissue, more.

The CDR3 runs to 13 residues. V was shortened by 0 bases and J by 9 bases, with 10 bases between the two germline ends. Germline V lookup: CDR1 SGHRS, CDR2 YFSETQ. The source of this sequence is a female donor with breast cancer. Some clones in this sample may be carry-over from other donors' samples. The sequenced sample was axillary lymph node tissue. The V gene is TRBV5-1, the J gene TRBJ2-1; TRBD1 or TRBD2 may be the D gene (5 bases each). CDR3 in DNA: TGCGCCAGCAGCTTGGCCGGGGCCATTGAGCAGTTCTTC. Protein sequence: CASSLAGAIEQFF.